Following are 21 T cell receptor beta chains from one sample sequenced in a study of T cell repertoires in cytomegalovirus infection. MiXCR was run by TCRdb on the reads, yielding one entry per CDR3 protein. The profile covers fewer than 250,000 distinct CDR3 sequences, with approximately 13% appearing a single time and 1.5% to 2% taken by the ten largest. Input material: PBMCs. Receptor source: a human donor in good health (CMV status not recorded). Some clones in this sample may be carry-over from other donors' samples.

Many counts were recorded for this clonotype. V is TRBV25-1 and J is TRBJ2-2; D not certain. Trimming removed 6 bases at V and 3 bases at J, with 14 bases between. Looked up from germline, CDR1 is MGHDK and CDR2 is SYGVNS. There are 15 residues in the CDR3. CDR3 nucleotide sequence: TGTGCCAGCAGCGCTAAAGGGTGGGACACCGGGGAGCTGTTTTTT. Protein sequence: CASSAKGWDTGELFF.

This clonotype showed up just a few times. The chain couples TRBV6-2 or TRBV6-3 to TRBJ1-1; D is perhaps TRBD1 (5 bases). Germline V CDR1 and CDR2: MNHEY, SVGEGT. Trimming cost V 2 bases and J 1 base, with 11 bases left between them. The CDR3 covers 15 residues. CDR3 DNA: TGTGCCAGCAGTTACCCCCCGCAGGGGAACACTGAAGCTTTCTTT. It is translated as CASSYPPQGNTEAFF.

This clonotype was counted many times. This chain links TRBV19 with TRBJ2-1; D might be TRBD1 (6 bases). The CDR3 is made up of 17 amino acids. Per germline, CDR1 LNHDA and CDR2 SQIVND (reference sequence). With 3 bases removed from V and 9 bases from J, the gap between germline ends came to 24 bases. CDR3 sequence reads: CASSIWTDRARLAEQFF. The CDR3 region has the DNA TGTGCCAGTAGTATTTGGACAGACCGTGCCCGATTGGCTGAGCAGTTCTTC.

This clonotype was seen many times. The rearrangement links TRBV7-2 to TRBJ2-2, with 10 bases identical to TRBD2. This CDR3 region has 16 residues. Unmatched junction bases numbered 9, after V lost 3 bases and J lost 8 bases. Germline-derived CDR1 and CDR2 are SGHTA and FQGNSA. The CDR3 DNA follows: TGTGCCAGCAGCTTTACCTGGACTAGCGGTGTAGGGGAGCTGTTTTTT. It translates to CASSFTWTSGVGELFF.

This clonotype was recorded only once. The chain carries TRBV10-3 and TRBJ2-7; 7 bases are a match to TRBD1. This CDR3 has 14 amino acids. Looked up from germline, CDR1 is ENHRY and CDR2 is SYGVKD. The junction had 7 bases not matched to a gene; V was cut back by 3 bases and J by 5 bases. CDR3 nucleotides: TGTGCCATCAGTGATTCGGGACAGAGCGACGAGCAGTACTTC. As protein: CAISDSGQSDEQYF.

This clonotype was detected many times. V and J are TRBV6-2 or TRBV6-3 and TRBJ2-3; possible D gene TRBD2, 5 bases. From germline, CDR1 is MNHEY and CDR2 SVGEGT. There are 16 residues in the CDR3. V was shortened by 2 bases and J by 1 base, with 13 bases between the two germline ends. The chain's CDR3 is CASSYADWRGTDTQYF. CDR3 DNA: TGTGCCAGCAGTTACGCGGACTGGCGGGGCACAGATACGCAGTATTTT.

This clonotype was detected ten times or more. V usage is TRBV6-2 or TRBV6-3 and J usage is TRBJ1-5; D is unresolved. There are 16 residues in the CDR3. Trimming shortened V by 4 bases and J by 3 bases, and 16 bases separated the two germline ends. From germline, CDR1 is MNHEY and CDR2 SVGEGT. DNA for the CDR3: TGTGCCAGCAGTTTAAAACGGACCCTTTACAATCAGCCCCAGCATTTT. Translation: CASSLKRTLYNQPQHF.

This clonotype was seen a few times. The chain joins TRBV29-1 to TRBJ1-5, with a weak D call TRBD1 (6 bases). There are 13 residues in the CDR3. V was cut by 5 bases and J by 4 bases, with 12 bases left in between. In germline, CDR1 is SQVTM, CDR2 ANQGSEA. CDR3 in amino acids: CSVTRGGNQPQHF. The CDR3 DNA reads as TGCAGCGTTACCAGGGGCGGGAATCAGCCCCAGCATTTT.

This clonotype was observed many times. The CDR3 coding sequence is TGTGCCAGCAGTTCGGCCCTCGGGCCCCAGCATTTT. This sequence encodes CASSSALGPQHF. J is TRBJ1-5 and V is TRBV12-3 or TRBV12-4; no clear D. This CDR3 has 12 amino acids. V dropped 4 bases and J dropped 9 bases, with 10 bases sitting between them.

This clonotype was seen repeatedly, ten times or more. The genes are TRBV14 and TRBJ1-1; no reliable D call. The CDR3 sequence is 13 residues long. V shed 1 base and J shed 6 bases, with 9 bases lying between them. Germline V gene data show CDR1 as SGHDN and CDR2 as FVKESK. The CDR3 protein is CASSQALLSEAFF. DNA of the CDR3: TGTGCCAGCAGCCAAGCCCTGCTCTCTGAAGCTTTCTTT.

This clonotype has ten or more counts. The chain carries TRBV6-5 and TRBJ2-3; TRBD2 aligns across 10 bases. This CDR3 contains 16 residues. Germline CDR1 MNHEY, CDR2 SVGAGI. Trimming removed 0 bases from V and 2 bases from J; junction bases left unmatched: 2. CDR3 in DNA: TGTGCCAGCAGTTACTCAGCGGGAGGGTTCACAGATACGCAGTATTTT. Its translation is CASSYSAGGFTDTQYF.

In this sample, this clonotype turned up a few times. This chain connects TRBV6-4 to TRBJ1-1; D ambiguous. Germline loops: CDR1 MRHNA, CDR2 SNTAGT. The CDR3 sequence is 13 residues long. The ends were cut back, 6 bases at V and 3 bases at J, with 11 bases in the middle. The CDR3 DNA reads as TGTGCCAGCAGGGAGGATTCTTACACTGAAGCTTTCTTT. This codes for CASREDSYTEAFF.

This clonotype was seen many times. The chain carries TRBV7-2 and TRBJ2-3, with D uncertain. CDR3 length equals 12 residues. The germline V gene has CDR1 SGHTA and CDR2 FQGNSA. Between the trimmed V and J ends, which lost 4 bases and 4 bases, there was a span of 6 bases. The DNA of the CDR3 is TGTGCCAGCAGCTACCGGGCAGATACGCAGTATTTT. This encodes CASSYRADTQYF.

The chain carries TRBV14 and TRBJ1-1; D may be TRBD1 (6 bases). The CDR3 is 11 residues long. Germline assignment: CDR1 SGHDN and CDR2 FVKESK. The ends were cut back, 9 bases at V and 4 bases at J, with 9 bases in the middle. CDR3 residues: CARGGSTEAFF. The DNA for the CDR3 is TGTGCCAGAGGGGGGTCCACTGAAGCTTTCTTT.

On this clonotype itself: Being one base from a much bigger clone, this may be a read error. V is TRBV5-6 and J is TRBJ2-5, with a tentative D call TRBD1 (6 bases). CDR1 and CDR2 (germline): SGHDT, YYEEEE. There are 14 residues in the CDR3. CDR3 in DNA: TGTGCCAGCAGCTTGGGCAGGGGATGGGAGACCCAGTGCTTC. Protein product: CASSLGRGWETQCF.

There are many counts of this clonotype. J is TRBJ2-1 and V is TRBV7-8; 7 bases agree with TRBD2. The CDR3 consists of 14 residues. Germline V gene data show CDR1 as SGHVS and CDR2 as FQNEAQ. J was trimmed by 9 bases and V by 5 bases; bases with no gene match: 10. CDR3 sequence: CASSSGTSGGEQFF. For the CDR3, the DNA is TGTGCCAGCAGCAGCGGGACCTCGGGTGGTGAGCAGTTCTTC.

This clonotype came up many times. V and J are TRBV10-3 and TRBJ2-1; D is perhaps TRBD2 (5 bases). Germline CDR1 and CDR2: ENHRY and SYGVKD. The CDR3 has 16 residues. Trimming pared 0 bases from V and 0 bases from J, leaving 9 bases between. The CDR3 region is CAISESGRGSYNEQFF. CDR3 nucleotides: TGTGCCATCAGTGAGTCGGGGAGAGGCTCCTACAATGAGCAGTTCTTC.

This clonotype was observed a few times. The CDR3 is CSATVGGVSTSEQFF. The CDR3 region has the DNA TGCAGTGCTACGGTGGGGGGGGTCTCGACAAGTGAGCAGTTCTTC. The J gene is TRBJ2-1, the V gene TRBV20-1; 7 nucleotides agree with TRBD2. Germline V gene data show CDR1 as DFQATT and CDR2 as SNEGSKA (reference sequence). This CDR3 contains 15 residues. V lost 4 bases, J lost 9 bases, and 15 bases stayed unmatched.

This CDR3 is CSVVIGKGTEAFF. The CDR3, as DNA: TGCAGCGTTGTGATAGGTAAAGGCACTGAAGCTTTCTTT. The chain employs TRBV29-1 and TRBJ1-1; the D is unclear. CDR3 length: 13 amino acids. Germline-derived CDR1 and CDR2 are SQVTM and ANQGSEA. The germline V and J ends were trimmed by 4 bases and 4 bases, with 13 bases remaining between them.

The sample holds a few counts of this clonotype. The chain has TRBV7-3 and TRBJ2-3; 9 bases are shared with TRBD2. CDR1 SGHTA and CDR2 FQGTGA come from the germline V gene. This CDR3 contains 14 residues. V gave up 5 bases and J gave up 5 bases; unmatched junction bases: 5. CDR3 coding DNA: TGTGCCAGCAGCCGCGGGGGGGCGGAAGATACGCAGTATTTT. Amino acids: CASSRGGAEDTQYF.

This clonotype came up a few times. The chain is built from TRBV11-2 and TRBJ1-3; a possible D gene is TRBD1 (6 bases). V shed 4 bases and J shed 1 base, with 11 bases lying between them. CDR3 length equals 15 residues. Germline loops: CDR1 SGHAT, CDR2 FQNNGV. CDR3 nucleotide sequence: TGTGCCAGCAGCTCAGGGGTGCTTTCTGGAAACACCATATATTTT. Residues: CASSSGVLSGNTIYF.